The 15 T cell receptor beta chains below all came from one sample that was sequenced in a study of cytomegalovirus exposure and HLA in healthy donors. PCR amplification relied on 60 Vbeta primers (plus 13 Jbeta primers). Sequencing used immunoSEQ multiplex PCR; TCRdb keeps in-frame clones, though not all of them. The profile shows about 200,000 clones, 79% of them singletons. Sequencing input: PBMCs. These receptors were obtained from a woman in her twenties or thirties in good health and CMV-seropositive.

This clone was recorded only once. This sample also contains other DNA sequences that code for the same CDR3. The genes are TRBV29-1 and TRBJ2-7; no definite D call. The germline V gene has CDR1 SQVTM and CDR2 ANQGSEA. The CDR3 consists of 12 residues. Between the trimmed V and J ends, which lost 0 bases and 1 base, there was a span of 4 bases. CDR3 loop: CSVEESSYEQYF. CDR3 bases: TGCAGCGTTGAAGAGAGTTCCTACGAGCAGTACTTC.

Only one count was recorded for this clone. V gene TRBV4-1 combines with J gene TRBJ1-5; D uncertain. This CDR3 contains 15 residues. Germline V gives CDR1 MGHRA, CDR2 YSYEKL. V was trimmed by 4 bases and J by 0 bases, leaving 10 bases between them. Written as DNA, the CDR3 is TGCGCCAGCAGCCGCGGTCCCCTTAGCAATCAGCCCCAGCATTTT. Its protein product is CASSRGPLSNQPQHF.

This clone is a singleton in its sample. This chain connects TRBV7-9 to TRBJ2-2, with D possibly matching TRBD1 (5 bases). Germline V gives CDR1 SEHNR, CDR2 FQNEAQ (reference sequence). The CDR3 is 13 residues long. V shed 3 bases and J shed 4 bases, with 6 bases lying between them. The CDR3, as DNA: TGTGCCAGCAGCTTTGGGGCCACCGGGGAGCTGTTTTTT. As protein: CASSFGATGELFF.

This clone was seen a single time. This rearrangement joins TRBV7-2 to TRBJ2-3, with TRBD2 identical over 12 bases. V lost 5 bases and J lost 5; bases outside the gene matches: 11. The germline CDR1 and CDR2 sequences are SGHTA and FQGNSA. The CDR3 is 17 amino acids. The CDR3 spells CASSRPRLAGGVDTQYF. CDR3 nucleotides: TGTGCCAGCAGCCGACCGCGGCTAGCGGGGGGGGTAGATACGCAGTATTTT.

The chain couples TRBV6-6 to TRBJ2-7, with 8 bases identical to TRBD1. From germline, CDR1 is MNHNY and CDR2 SVGAGI (reference sequence). The CDR3 sequence is 14 residues long. J was trimmed by 4 bases and V by 5 bases; bases with no gene match: 7. CDR3 sequence: CASSDRGPSYEQYF. CDR3 nucleotides: TGTGCCAGCAGTGACAGGGGCCCTTCGTACGAGCAGTACTTC.

The chain links TRBV4-3 to TRBJ2-7; no firm D call. The germline gives CDR1 LGHNA, CDR2 YSLEER. Trimming cost V 0 bases and J 2 bases, with 8 bases left between them. The CDR3 is 14 residues long. CDR3 sequence: CASSQDATTYEQYF. The CDR3 nucleotides read TGCGCCAGCAGCCAAGACGCTACCACCTACGAGCAGTACTTC.

A few counts support this clone. J is TRBJ2-6 and V is TRBV5-4, with D possibly matching TRBD2 (6 bases). There are 17 residues in the CDR3. Germline CDR1 is SGHNT and CDR2 is YYREEE (reference sequence). Trimming took off 4 bases at V and 0 bases at J, with 14 bases between the two ends. The CDR3 nucleotides read TGTGCCAGCAGCCCCGGGACTGTCAGCTCTGGGGCCAACGTCCTGACTTTC. Encoded protein: CASSPGTVSSGANVLTF.

J is TRBJ2-2 and V is TRBV7-6; 9 bases map to TRBD2. V was clipped by 1 base and J by 1 base; unmatched bases: 16. This CDR3 has 21 residues. Germline V gene sequence: CDR1 SGHVS, CDR2 FNYEAQ. The DNA of the CDR3 is TGTGCCAGCAGCTTAGTGAGGCGCGGGGGGGCCTTTACGGGGAACACCGGGGAGCTGTTTTTT. Its protein product is CASSLVRRGGAFTGNTGELFF.

The table lists this clone with a count of one. The rearrangement joins TRBV19 to TRBJ2-2, with 8 positions matching TRBD2. In germline, CDR1 is LNHDA, CDR2 SQIVND (reference sequence). V dropped 10 bases and J dropped 6; count of bases not matched to a gene: 13. The CDR3 length is 15 residues. CDR3 nucleotide sequence: TGTGCCACCTTGACCGGGACTAGTAACGCCGGGGAGCTGTTTTTT. It specifies CATLTGTSNAGELFF.

V gene TRBV11-3 combines with J gene TRBJ2-1, with TRBD2 identical over 8 bases. The junction had 6 bases not matched to a gene; V was cut back by 5 bases and J by 9 bases. This CDR3 region has 13 residues. The germline V gene has CDR1 SGHNT and CDR2 YENEEA. The CDR3 DNA is TGTGCCAGCAGCCTCCAGACTAGCGCTGAGCAGTTCTTC. It codes for CASSLQTSAEQFF.

The CDR3: CASSVRVNQDTEAFF. The DNA for the CDR3 is TGTGCCAGCAGCGTACGGGTCAACCAAGACACTGAAGCTTTCTTT. This rearrangement joins TRBV9 to TRBJ1-1; no reliable D call. Germline CDR1 SGDLS, CDR2 YYNGEE. The V and J ends lost 1 base and 3 bases respectively, with 13 bases between them. The CDR3 totals 15 residues.

The chain is built from TRBV5-1 and TRBJ1-1, with 8 bases aligning to TRBD1. The ends lost 0 bases at V and 2 bases at J; junction bases unmatched: 6. Germline loops: CDR1 SGHRS, CDR2 YFSETQ. CDR3 length: 16 residues. In DNA form, the CDR3 reads TGCGCCAGCAGCTTGGAGTTGACAGGGGTTAACACTGAAGCTTTCTTT. It specifies CASSLELTGVNTEAFF.

The CDR3 DNA reads as TGCGCCAGCAGCCAAGATCTTAGGGGGTATCAGCCCCAGCATTTT. Translated: CASSQDLRGYQPQHF. The rearrangement joins TRBV4-3 to TRBJ1-5; D might be TRBD1 (6 bases). This CDR3 region has 15 residues. Per germline, CDR1 LGHNA and CDR2 YSLEER. The V end was cut by 0 bases, the J end by 5 bases, with 11 bases between.

This chain uses TRBV6-1 with TRBJ1-2; 8 bases are shared with TRBD1. This CDR3 comprises 14 residues. Germline CDR1 MNHNS, CDR2 SASEGT. Unmatched junction bases numbered 8, after V lost 6 bases and J lost 5 bases. This CDR3 is CASRIGQGIYGYTF. For the CDR3, the DNA is TGTGCCAGCAGAATCGGACAGGGAATATATGGCTACACCTTC.

The genes are TRBV10-3 and TRBJ1-2; D gene uncertain. The CDR3 spans 12 residues. CDR1 is ENHRY, CDR2 SYGVKD, per germline. The germline V and J ends were trimmed by 7 bases and 3 bases, with 9 bases remaining between them. This CDR3 is CAINYSDYGYTF. The CDR3 DNA is TGTGCCATCAATTACAGTGACTATGGCTACACCTTC.